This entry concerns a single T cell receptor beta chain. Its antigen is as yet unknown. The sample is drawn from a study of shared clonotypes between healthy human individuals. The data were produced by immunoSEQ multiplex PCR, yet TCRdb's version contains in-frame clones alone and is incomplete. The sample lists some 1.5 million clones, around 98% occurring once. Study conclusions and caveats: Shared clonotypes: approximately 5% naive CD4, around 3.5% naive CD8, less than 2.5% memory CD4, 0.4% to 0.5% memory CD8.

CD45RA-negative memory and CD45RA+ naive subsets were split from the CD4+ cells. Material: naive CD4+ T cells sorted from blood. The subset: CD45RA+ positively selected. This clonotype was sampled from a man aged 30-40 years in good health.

As DNA, the CDR3 is TGTGCCAGCAGCTTAGATCAAGTAGATACGCAGTATTTT. It codes for CASSLDQVDTQYF. The rearrangement joins TRBV11-3 to TRBJ2-3; no firm D call. Germline loops: CDR1 SGHNT, CDR2 YENEEA. The CDR3 runs to 13 residues. V was shortened by 0 bases and J by 5 bases, with 6 bases between the two germline ends.